The sequence of this T cell receptor (beta chain) was determined in a study of blood T cell repertoires in COVID-19. Study at large: Some COVID-19 samples were acute and others convalescent; all came from the United States, Italy and Spain. T cells, B-cell-depleted T cells, or PBMCs supplied cDNA or gDNA.

Study processing details: Amplification from reference gene primers served as the basis for estimated nucleated cell counts. The method was immunoSEQ multiplex PCR; TCRdb's version includes in-frame clones alone and lacks a portion of them. V, J and clone size were drawn from that table, and D and trimming were deduced from the DNA. There are 95,000 to 120,000 clones in the sample; 75% to 90% occur only once, and around 8.5% lies in the top ten. The clonotype comes from a woman between 35 and 50 years old with acute or convalescent COVID-19. The sequencing sample was made of peripheral blood.

CDR3 DNA: TGTGCCAGCAGCCAAGACCCCGGACAGCACTACCAAGAGACCCAGTACTTC. Its protein is CASSQDPGQHYQETQYF. This rearrangement joins TRBV3-1 (or the pseudogene TRBV3-2) to TRBJ2-5; maybe TRBD1 (6 bases). The V end was cut by 0 bases, the J end by 0 bases, with 14 bases between. Per the germline V gene, CDR1 is LGHDT and CDR2 is YNNKEL (reference sequence). The CDR3 contains 17 residues.